This T cell receptor beta chain comes out of a study of identifying expanded T cells in peripheral blood. Trimming removed 6 bases at V and 1 base at J, with 7 bases between. The germline V gene encodes CDR1 ENHRY and CDR2 SYGVKD. The CDR3 length is 13 residues. Clones were sequenced by immunoSEQ multiplex PCR, and TCRdb holds only the in-frame ones, with some missing. The sample comprises more than 70,000 clones, about 86% of which are singletons, and roughly 5.9% rests with the top ten. The TCR sequence derives from a person between 18 and 70 years old in good health. The chain is built from TRBV10-3 and TRBJ1-3; D gene uncertain. The specimen sequenced was blood. The CDR3 spells CAIRRESGNTIYF. CDR3 coding DNA: TGTGCCATCAGGAGGGAATCTGGAAACACCATATATTTT.